This is a list of T cell receptor beta chains from one sample in a study of CXCR3-negative and CXCR3-positive naive CD8 T cells. TCRdb reprocessed the 5' RACE reads, keeping one entry per CDR3 protein, no DNA. Its listing shows 84,000 or so distinct CDR3 sequences. The sequenced sample was naive CXCR3+ CD8+ T cells from blood. The source is a human donor in good health. Some clones in this sample may be carry-over from other donors' samples. The CDR3 runs from the conserved cysteine through the conserved F or W.

cdr3_length j_call v_call cdr3_aa
14 TRBJ2-7 TRBV7-3 CASSARGGPYEQYF
13 TRBJ2-5 TRBV28 CASSLREEETQYF
13 TRBJ2-7 TRBV12-3/TRBV12-4 CASSLSVVYEQYF
12 TRBJ1-2 TRBV29-1 CSGDDSDYGYTF
14 TRBJ2-1 TRBV14 CASSPATSYNEQFF
16 TRBJ2-2 TRBV27 CASSPPSGLVTGELFF
15 TRBJ1-1 TRBV4-1 CASSPTGVFDTEAFF
11 TRBJ2-7 TRBV28 CASSFANEQYF
14 TRBJ1-1 TRBV14 CASSQNDRNTEAFF
15 TRBJ2-7 TRBV27 CASSPRTGNSYEQYF
15 TRBJ2-3 TRBV5-1 CASSFTYNDGDTQYF
12 TRBJ2-1 TRBV28 CASSLSIFEQFF
13 TRBJ1-1 TRBV4-3 CASSQGSNTEAFF
15 TRBJ2-7 TRBV11-1 CASSERGETPYEQYF
15 TRBJ2-3 TRBV11-2 CASSQGGSWKDTQYF
14 TRBJ1-2 TRBV11-2 CASSLAFMGYGYTF
14 TRBJ1-1 TRBV21-1 CASLRTGQHTEAFF
14 TRBJ2-1 TRBV27 CASIGDRGHNEQFF
15 TRBJ2-2 TRBV7-6 CASSSGLGGTGELFF
14 TRBJ2-1 TRBV13 CASSLGGRYNEQFF
13 TRBJ2-1 TRBV12-3/TRBV12-4 CASSMGAYNEQFF
13 TRBJ1-4 TRBV11-2 CASSSIRNEKLFF
18 TRBJ1-1 TRBV12-2 CASRLTKGEPGRDTEAFF
15 TRBJ2-3 TRBV5-1 CASSLEGAGSDTQYF
15 TRBJ2-1 TRBV12-3/TRBV12-4 CASSLAGGAGNEQFF
16 TRBJ2-1 TRBV5-6 CASDILSGLLGNEQFF
15 TRBJ1-4 TRBV28 CASSSPTGSNEKLFF
15 TRBJ2-3 TRBV7-3 CAGPPTPPHTDTQYF
14 TRBJ2-7 TRBV28 CASRQPTSLYEQYF
16 TRBJ2-2 TRBV3-1 CASSQGDPSNTGELFF
16 TRBJ2-2 TRBV3-1 CASSREAGLSTGELFF
14 TRBJ2-5 TRBV20-1 CSAIPVGGQETQYF
14 TRBJ1-3 TRBV28 CASSLMGLGNTIYF
13 TRBJ1-1 TRBV4-2 CASSPRDNTEAFF
19 TRBJ2-3 TRBV7-9 CASSSPDSFAGVSTDTQYF
12 TRBJ2-3 TRBV6-1 CASGHRADTQYF
14 TRBJ2-5 TRBV27 CASSLGVATETQYF
16 TRBJ2-7 TRBV28 CASSFALGTGTYEQYF
16 TRBJ2-3 TRBV7-8 CASSIRGGGYTDTQYF
13 TRBJ2-1 TRBV27 CASSLTPYNEQFF